This T cell receptor (beta chain) was retrieved from a study of blood T cell repertoires in COVID-19. Looking at the study overall: COVID-19 samples collected from the United States, Italy and Spain covered acute and convalescent phases. PBMCs, B-cell-depleted T cells, or T cells were the source of the cDNA or gDNA that made up the material.

The V gene end was trimmed by 3 bases and the J gene end by 5 bases; junction bases not matched to a gene: 7. This CDR3 contains 15 residues. CDR1 is SGHRS and CDR2 is YFSETQ in the germline V gene. Per the authors' pipeline: Reference gene primer amplification gave nucleated cell count estimates. Here immunoSEQ multiplex PCR was the method, and the copy in TCRdb shows in-frame clones only, minus some. V and J calls and clone size are copied from that table; D and trimming were computed from the DNA. The table includes more than 110,000 clones, under 90% detected once. Sequences were obtained from peripheral blood. The receptor was derived from a woman of 80 years or more in a cohort sampled during active or convalescent COVID-19. V and J are TRBV5-1 and TRBJ2-3, with TRBD2 identical over 9 bases. For the CDR3, the DNA is TGCGCCAGCAGCTACCTAGCGGGGCGGGGAGATACGCAGTATTTT. Translated, it gives CASSYLAGRGDTQYF.